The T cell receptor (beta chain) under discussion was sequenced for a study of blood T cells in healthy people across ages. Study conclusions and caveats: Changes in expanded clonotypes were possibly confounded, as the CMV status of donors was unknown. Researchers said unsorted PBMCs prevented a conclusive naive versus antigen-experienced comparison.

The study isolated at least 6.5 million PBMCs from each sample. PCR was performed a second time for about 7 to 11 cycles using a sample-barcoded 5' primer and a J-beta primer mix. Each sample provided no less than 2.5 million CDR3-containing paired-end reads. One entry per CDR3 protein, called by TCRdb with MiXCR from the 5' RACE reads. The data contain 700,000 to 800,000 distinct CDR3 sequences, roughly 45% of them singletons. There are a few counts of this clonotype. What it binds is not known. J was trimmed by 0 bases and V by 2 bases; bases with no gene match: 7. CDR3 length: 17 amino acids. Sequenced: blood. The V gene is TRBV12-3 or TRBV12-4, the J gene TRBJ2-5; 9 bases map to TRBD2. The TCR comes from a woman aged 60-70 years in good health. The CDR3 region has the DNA TGTGCCAGCAGTTTACGGGGAAGCGGGAGGTACCAAGAGACCCAGTACTTC. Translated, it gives CASSLRGSGRYQETQYF.